These T cell receptor beta chains were read from a single sample in a study of a mutant IDH1 vaccine in newly diagnosed glioma. No antigen is known for these receptors. Clones were read by immunoSEQ multiplex PCR, and TCRdb kept only the in-frame ones, dropping some. The repertoire holds tens of thousands of clones, roughly four fifths seen once, with around 13% in the top ten. This specimen consisted of PBMCs, obtained from a glioma patient whose treatment included an IDH1 peptide vaccine. These receptor sequences come from a man under 40 with glioma. Both conserved end residues are part of each CDR3. D genes are given only for firm matches. For some rows the clone size is stated as once, few or many, or as a class when expanded; others skip it.

V gene	D gene	J gene	clone size	CDR3 protein	CDR3 DNA
TRBV7-8	TRBD2	TRBJ2-7	-	CASSLGSAGVTYEQYF	TGTGCCAGCAGCTTAGGATCTGCGGGGGTGACGTACGAGCAGTACTTC
TRBV5-5	-	TRBJ1-3	-	CASSLVQGGTGNTIYF	TGTGCCAGCAGCTTAGTACAGGGAGGAACTGGAAACACCATATATTTT
TRBV9	-	TRBJ1-3	-	CASSVAGPSGNTIYF	TGTGCCAGCAGCGTAGCAGGCCCCTCTGGAAACACCATATATTTT
TRBV19	-	TRBJ2-6	-	CASSIDRSGANVLTF	TGTGCCAGTAGTATCGACAGGTCTGGGGCCAACGTCCTGACTTTC
TRBV15	-	TRBJ1-5	-	CATSPRGAGYSNQPQHF	TGTGCCACCAGCCCCCGGGGGGCAGGGTATAGCAATCAGCCCCAGCATTTT
TRBV7-6	-	TRBJ2-3	-	CASSLQGGTDTQYF	TGTGCCAGCAGCTTACAGGGAGGCACAGATACGCAGTATTTT
TRBV5-4	TRBD1	TRBJ2-7	-	CAHRGTGPYEQYF	TGTGCCCACCGAGGGACAGGGCCCTACGAGCAGTACTTC
TRBV6-1	-	TRBJ1-5	-	CASSEQRREGSQPQHF	TGTGCCAGCAGTGAACAGAGACGGGAGGGGAGTCAGCCCCAGCATTTT
TRBV27	TRBD1	TRBJ2-1	-	CASSGTETGYNEQFF	TGTGCCAGCAGTGGGACCGAGACAGGGTACAATGAGCAGTTCTTC
TRBV6-5	-	TRBJ2-7	-	CASSYYSPPYEQYF	TGTGCCAGCAGTTACTACTCCCCTCCCTACGAGCAGTACTTC
TRBV19	TRBD2	TRBJ2-2	-	CASTRLAGNTGELFF	TGTGCCAGTACGAGACTAGCGGGAAACACCGGGGAGCTGTTTTTT
TRBV9	-	TRBJ2-7	once	CASSLQGEQYF	TGTGCCAGCAGTCTACAGGGCGAGCAGTACTTC
TRBV28	TRBD2	TRBJ2-2	-	CASSLAGGLPGELFF	TGTGCCAGCAGCCTAGCGGGAGGGCTGCCCGGGGAGCTGTTTTTT